Following are 19 T cell receptor beta chains from one sample sequenced in a study of cytomegalovirus exposure and HLA in healthy donors. PCR used 60 Vbeta primers and 13 Jbeta primers. The table came from immunoSEQ multiplex PCR; TCRdb's copy has only in-frame clones and leaves some out. The data show 150,000 to 180,000 clones, 70% to 80% seen once. The material sequenced was PBMCs. All receptors come from a man aged 25-45 years in good health and CMV-seropositive.

V usage is TRBV5-6 and J usage is TRBJ2-5; 7 positions agree with TRBD2. Near its end, the DNA agrees better with TRBJ2-7, so the J call may be wrong. CDR1 and CDR2 (germline): SGHDT, YYEEEE. There are 17 residues in the CDR3. CDR3 in DNA: TGTGCCAGCAGCTTGGATGGATTGCGGGAGTACGCGTACGAGCAGTACTTC. Translation gives CASSLDGLREYAYEQYF.

CDR3 DNA: TGTGCCAGTAGTGGACTAGCGGGCGGCACAGATACGCAGTATTTT. Translating gives CASSGLAGGTDTQYF. The chain employs TRBV19 and TRBJ2-3; TRBD2 aligns across 11 bases. The CDR3 extends over 15 amino acids. Germline CDR1 is LNHDA and CDR2 is SQIVND (reference sequence). The V gene end was trimmed by 5 bases and the J gene end by 1 base; junction bases not matched to a gene: 2.

This rearrangement joins TRBV25-1 to TRBJ2-3; D not resolved. The germline gives CDR1 MGHDK, CDR2 SYGVNS. There are 12 residues in the CDR3. The V gene lost 5 bases and the J gene lost 4 bases, with 7 bases spanning the gap. The CDR3 loop reads CASSFLPDTQYF. Here the CDR3 DNA reads TGTGCCAGCAGTTTCCTTCCAGATACGCAGTATTTT.

The chain employs TRBV7-9 and TRBJ1-2, with 8 bases lining up with TRBD1. V was pared by 3 bases and J by 7 bases, with 7 bases of the junction left unmatched. The CDR3 consists of 14 residues. Germline V CDR1 and CDR2: SEHNR, FQNEAQ (reference sequence). The CDR3: CASSFHGQGSGYTF. In DNA, the CDR3 is TGTGCCAGCAGCTTTCACGGACAGGGTAGTGGCTACACCTTC. The full variable domain, rest sourced from reference TRBV7-9 and TRBJ1-2, is DTGVSQNPRHKITKRGQNVTFRCDPISEHNRLYWYRQTLGQGPEFLTYFQNEAQLEKSRLLSDRFSAERPKGSFSTLEIQRTEQGDSAMYLCASSFHGQGSGYTFGSGTRLTVV.

J is TRBJ2-1 and V is TRBV13; TRBD2 agrees at 9 bases. CDR1 and CDR2 (germline): PRHDT, FYEKMQ (reference sequence). This CDR3 spans 16 amino acids. J gave up 6 bases and V 3 bases, and 9 bases lay outside the gene matches. The CDR3 reads CASSFSGSPAGNEQFF. In nucleotides, the CDR3 is TGTGCCAGCAGCTTTAGCGGGAGCCCCGCGGGCAATGAGCAGTTCTTC.

Only a few counts were recorded for this clone. The genes are TRBV28 and TRBJ1-1, with TRBD1 identical over 8 bases. The CDR3 is made up of 16 amino acids. Germline V lookup: CDR1 MDHEN, CDR2 SYDVKM. V lost 10 bases and J lost 3; bases outside the gene matches: 16. In nucleotides, the CDR3 is TGTGCCACCAATTGGAGGGCAGGGGGCGGTGACACTGAAGCTTTCTTT. This translates into CATNWRAGGGDTEAFF. The whole variable domain, filled in from reference TRBV28 and TRBJ1-1, reads DVKVTQSSRYLVKRTGEKVFLECVQDMDHENMFWYRQDPGLGLRLIYFSYDVKMKEKGDIPEGYSVSREKKERFSLILESASTNQTSMYLCATNWRAGGGDTEAFFGQGTRLTVV.

This clone was counted only a few times. This sequence joins TRBV4-2 and TRBJ1-1; the D gene is possibly TRBD1 (5 bases). V lost 4 bases, J lost 4 bases, and 22 bases lay in between. CDR3 length: 17 residues. CDR1 is LGHNA, CDR2 YNFKEQ, per germline. For the CDR3, the DNA is TGTGCCAGCAGCCCCCGAGTGAGTGGGCAGGGCGGCACTGAAGCTTTCTTT. Protein: CASSPRVSGQGGTEAFF.

This chain joins TRBV27 and TRBJ1-2, with 7 bases lining up with TRBD1. The CDR3 consists of 14 residues. V gave up 8 bases and J gave up 5 bases; unmatched junction bases: 11. Germline V gene sequence: CDR1 MNHEY, CDR2 SMNVEV (reference sequence). The CDR3 nucleotides read TGTGCCAGCGGCCAAGGACAGGCGATATATGGCTACACCTTC. Amino acid sequence: CASGQGQAIYGYTF.

A few counts support this clone. This chain links TRBV10-1 with TRBJ1-2; tentatively, D is TRBD1 (6 bases). This CDR3 has 16 amino acids. Germline V gene sequence: CDR1 WNHNN, CDR2 SYGVQD (reference sequence). The germline V and J ends were trimmed by 0 bases and 5 bases, with 16 bases remaining between them. The CDR3 nucleotides are TGCGCCAGCAGTGAGTCGGGGGCAGGGAACATGTATGGCTACACCTTC. It codes for CASSESGAGNMYGYTF.

The J gene is TRBJ1-1, the V gene TRBV2; TRBD1 matches 8 bases. The CDR3 is 15 amino acids. The germline V gene has CDR1 SNHLY and CDR2 FYNNEI. J lost 1 base, V lost 5 bases, and 6 bases had no gene match. The CDR3 DNA reads as TGTGCCAGCAGTCTACAGGGGGGGTCGAACACTGAAGCTTTCTTT. Translation gives CASSLQGGSNTEAFF.

The V call is TRBV29-1, the J call TRBJ2-7; D remains unclear. Germline V gene lookup returns CDR1 SQVTM and CDR2 ANQGSEA. Trimming shortened V by 5 bases and J by 2 bases, and 7 bases separated the two germline ends. This CDR3 is 11 amino acids long. This chain's CDR3 is CSVYVAYEQYF. CDR3 bases: TGCAGCGTTTATGTAGCCTACGAGCAGTACTTC.

The chain joins TRBV5-1 to TRBJ2-1; 11 nucleotides line up with TRBD2. This CDR3 contains 19 residues. Germline V gene lookup returns CDR1 SGHRS and CDR2 YFSETQ. The ends lost 0 bases at V and 7 bases at J; junction bases unmatched: 15. The CDR3 here is CASSLADRTLAGVRNEQFF. The DNA of the CDR3 is TGCGCCAGCAGCTTGGCCGACAGGACACTAGCGGGAGTGAGAAATGAGCAGTTCTTC.

The CDR3 protein is CASSLISVGGYEQYF. The CDR3 DNA reads TGTGCCAGCAGTTTAATTTCGGTGGGGGGCTACGAGCAGTACTTC. V usage is TRBV27 and J usage is TRBJ2-7, with D perhaps matching TRBD2 (6 bases). The length of the CDR3 is 15 residues. V shed 2 bases and J shed 3 bases, with 14 bases lying between them. Germline assignment: CDR1 MNHEY and CDR2 SMNVEV (reference sequence).

The genes are TRBV4-1 and TRBJ1-1, with 7 nucleotides matching TRBD1. From germline, CDR1 is MGHRA and CDR2 YSYEKL. The CDR3 totals 18 residues. V was clipped by 3 bases and J by 3 bases; unmatched bases: 16. The CDR3 DNA reads as TGCGCCAGCAGCCAGGAAGATGGGACAGTCACCCGGGACACTGAAGCTTTCTTT. Encoded protein: CASSQEDGTVTRDTEAFF.

Only a few counts were recorded for this clone. CDR3 protein: CASSQDPSNSYNEQFF. As DNA, the CDR3 is TGTGCCAGCAGCCAAGACCCTAGTAACTCCTACAATGAGCAGTTCTTC. This chain uses TRBV14 with TRBJ2-1; unclear D gene. The CDR3 spans 16 residues. V lost 0 bases to trimming and J lost 0 bases, with 9 bases between them. CDR1 and CDR2 from the germline V gene are SGHDN and FVKESK.

The chain couples TRBV7-4 to TRBJ2-7, with TRBD2 matching 10 bases. This CDR3 has 18 residues. Trimming cost V 2 bases and J 0 bases; bases outside gene matches: 10. Germline V CDR1 and CDR2: SGHVT, SQSDAQ. This CDR3 reads CASSLWVAGGLSSYEQYF. CDR3 DNA sequence: TGTGCCAGCAGCTTATGGGTAGCGGGAGGCCTCAGCTCCTACGAGCAGTACTTC.

In this sample, this clone turned up once. J is TRBJ1-1 and V is TRBV2; TRBD1 is a possible D gene (6 bases). Germline V gives CDR1 SNHLY, CDR2 FYNNEI. Trimming removed 6 bases at V and 3 bases at J, with 17 bases between. The CDR3 sequence is 15 residues long. CDR3 bases: TGTGCCAGCAGAGGCAGGGGTTTTGTGGACACTGAAGCTTTCTTT. Protein product: CASRGRGFVDTEAFF.

The chain recombines TRBV4-2 with TRBJ2-7, with TRBD2 matching over 10 bases. Germline assignment: CDR1 LGHNA and CDR2 YNFKEQ. Trimming at V came to 1 base and at J to 7 bases, leaving 10 bases not matched to a gene. This CDR3 has 16 amino acids. The CDR3 coding sequence is TGTGCCAGCAGCCAAGCCCCCCGGACTAGCGGCGATGAGCAGTACTTC. Its protein is CASSQAPRTSGDEQYF.

V usage is TRBV28 and J usage is TRBJ1-2; D perhaps matches TRBD1 (6 bases). The CDR3 has 13 residues. The germline gives CDR1 MDHEN, CDR2 SYDVKM. Trimming pared 6 bases from V and 4 bases from J, leaving 12 bases between. The CDR3 loop reads CASSSGAGYGYTF. CDR3 bases: TGTGCCAGCAGCTCAGGGGCCGGCTATGGCTACACCTTC.